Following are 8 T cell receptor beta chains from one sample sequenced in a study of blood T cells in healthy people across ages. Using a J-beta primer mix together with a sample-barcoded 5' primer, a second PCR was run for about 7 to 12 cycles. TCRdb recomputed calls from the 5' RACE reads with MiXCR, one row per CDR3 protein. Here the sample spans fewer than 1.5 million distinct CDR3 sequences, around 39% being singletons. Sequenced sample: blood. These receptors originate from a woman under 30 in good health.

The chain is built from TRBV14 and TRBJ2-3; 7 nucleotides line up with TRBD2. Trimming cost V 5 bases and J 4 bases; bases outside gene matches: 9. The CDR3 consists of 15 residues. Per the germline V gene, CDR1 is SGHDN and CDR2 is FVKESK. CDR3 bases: TGTGCCAGCAGCTCCCGGACTAGAGGCTCAGATACGCAGTATTTT. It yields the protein CASSSRTRGSDTQYF.

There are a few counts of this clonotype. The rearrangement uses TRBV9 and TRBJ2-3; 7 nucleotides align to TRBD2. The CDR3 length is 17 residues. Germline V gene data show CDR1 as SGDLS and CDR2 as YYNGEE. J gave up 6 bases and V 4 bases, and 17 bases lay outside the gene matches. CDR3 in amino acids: CASSRSTSRVFVDTQYF. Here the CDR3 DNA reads TGTGCCAGCAGCCGGTCGACTAGCCGCGTTTTTGTGGATACGCAGTATTTT.

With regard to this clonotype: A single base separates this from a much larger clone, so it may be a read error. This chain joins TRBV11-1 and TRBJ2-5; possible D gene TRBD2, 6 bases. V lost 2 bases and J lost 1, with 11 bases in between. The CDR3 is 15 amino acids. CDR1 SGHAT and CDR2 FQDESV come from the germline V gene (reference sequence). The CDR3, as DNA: TGTGCCAGCAGCTTATCCTGGACTACCCAAGAGACCCAGTACTTC. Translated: CASSLSWTTQETQYF.

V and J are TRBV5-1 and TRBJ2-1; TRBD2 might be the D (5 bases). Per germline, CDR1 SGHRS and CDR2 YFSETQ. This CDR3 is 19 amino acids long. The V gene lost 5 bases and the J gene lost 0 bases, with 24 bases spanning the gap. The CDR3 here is CASRVKARGRASSYNEQFF. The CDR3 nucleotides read TGCGCCAGCAGGGTGAAGGCTAGAGGGAGAGCGAGCTCCTACAATGAGCAGTTCTTC. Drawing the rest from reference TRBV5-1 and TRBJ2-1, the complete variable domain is KAGVTQTPRYLIKTRGQQVTLSCSPISGHRSVSWYQQTPGQGLQFLFEYFSETQRNKGNFPGRFSGRQFSNSRSEMNVSTLELGDSALYLCASRVKARGRASSYNEQFFGPGTRLTVL.

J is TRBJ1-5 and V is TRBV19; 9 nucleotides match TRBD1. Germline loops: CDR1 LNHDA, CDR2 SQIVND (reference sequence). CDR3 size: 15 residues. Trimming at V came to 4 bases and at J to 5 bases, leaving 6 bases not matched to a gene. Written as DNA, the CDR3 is TGTGCCAGTAGTAGGACGGGACAGGGAGATCAGCCCCAGCATTTT. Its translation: CASSRTGQGDQPQHF.

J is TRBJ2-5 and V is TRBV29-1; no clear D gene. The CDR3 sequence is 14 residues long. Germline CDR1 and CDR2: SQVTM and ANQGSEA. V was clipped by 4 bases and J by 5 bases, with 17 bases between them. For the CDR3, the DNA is TGCAGCGTTGTGGGCAGGCTGGGCGCGGAGACCCAGTACTTC. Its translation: CSVVGRLGAETQYF.

The CDR3 sequence: CASGLVVLAEYNEQYF. CDR3 bases: TGTGCTAGTGGTTTGGTAGTCCTAGCCGAGTACAATGAGCAGTACTTC. The chain recombines TRBV12-5 with TRBJ2-5; perhaps TRBD2 as D (5 bases). This CDR3 is 16 amino acids long. Trimming cost V 0 bases and J 11 bases, with 22 bases left between them. Germline loops: CDR1 LGHNT, CDR2 FRNRAP.

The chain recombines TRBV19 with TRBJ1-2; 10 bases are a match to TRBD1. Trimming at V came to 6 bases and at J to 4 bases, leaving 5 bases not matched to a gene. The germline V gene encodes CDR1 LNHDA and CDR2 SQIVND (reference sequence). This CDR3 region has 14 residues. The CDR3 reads CASSRQGASYGYTF. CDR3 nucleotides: TGTGCCAGTAGCAGACAGGGGGCAAGCTATGGCTACACCTTC.